Below, one T cell receptor beta chain is given with its context. Antigen: not known. The data derive from a study of T-cell reconstitution after alpha-beta-depleted transplantation in children. Whole-study results and caveats: Counts and diversity of T cells one year after transplant came mostly from newly produced T cells.

The CDR3 loop spans 12 amino acids. Germline CDR1 reads SGHTA; CDR2 reads FQGNSA. Trimming pared 2 bases from V and 6 bases from J, leaving 7 bases between. TCRbeta library construction was performed incorporating unique molecular identifiers. MiXCR was run by TCRdb on the PCR reads, yielding one entry per CDR3 protein. Among hundreds of thousands of distinct CDR3 sequences listed, around 15% were seen once. Sequences were derived from PBMCs, mostly from graft donor cells, sampled 360 days after TCRalphabeta/CD19-depleted stem cell transplant. The source is a boy younger than two who had a stem cell transplant for Wiskott-Aldrich syndrome, so the T cells may come from the graft donor. The chain recombines TRBV7-2 with TRBJ2-5; no definite D call. The CDR3 region has the DNA TGTGCCAGCAGCTTAAACGGACAGACCCAGTACTTC. Its protein product is CASSLNGQTQYF.